Below, one T cell receptor beta chain is given with its context. This sample stems from a study of blood T cell repertoires in COVID-19. Method: immunoSEQ multiplex PCR; TCRdb's copy keeps in-frame clones and lacks some. Among roughly 230,000 clones listed, roughly 87% were seen once. Losses at the gene ends were 4 bases for V and 7 bases for J; bases not matched to a gene: 10. Germline lookup yields CDR1 LGHNT and CDR2 FRNRAP. The CDR3 has 17 amino acids. This chain links TRBV12-5 with TRBJ2-3; 14 bases map to TRBD2. The sequence came from a man aged 30 to 39 in a cohort exposed to, infected with or recovered from COVID-19 (not recorded which). Input material: PBMCs or T cells enriched from blood (not recorded which). CDR3 sequence (DNA): TGTGCTAGTGGTTCCATCCCCGGGACTAGCGGGAGTAATACGCAGTATTTT. Translating it yields CASGSIPGTSGSNTQYF. The full variable domain, in which reference TRBV12-5 and TRBJ2-3 provide the parts outside the CDR3, is DARVTQTPRHKVTEMGQEVTMRCQPILGHNTVFWYRQTMMQGLELLAYFRNRAPLDDSGMPKDRFSAEMPDATLATLKIQPSEPRDSAVYFCASGSIPGTSGSNTQYFGPGTRLTVL.